This passage covers 21 T cell receptor beta chains from one sample sequenced in a study of T cells in Graves' hyperthyroidism and ophthalmopathy. The TCR beta CDR3 regions underwent amplification using RNA transcripts as the source. TCR CDR3 regions were first amplified by RT-PCR with HTBI primers. TCRdb reanalysed the multiplex PCR reads using MiXCR and keeps one entry per CDR3 protein. The sample has a few hundred thousand distinct CDR3 sequences, roughly 16% seen once. Sequenced sample: blood. Receptor source: a woman between 40 and 50 years old with Graves' ophthalmopathy.

The sample holds many counts of this clonotype. The V and J genes are TRBV2 and TRBJ2-3; no definite D call. The V end lost 6 bases, the J end lost 3 bases, and 10 bases lay between the germline ends. The CDR3 has 13 amino acids. The V gene's germline CDR1 is SNHLY and CDR2 FYNNEI. CDR3 sequence reads: CASSLMRTDTQYF. CDR3 DNA sequence: TGTGCCAGCAGCTTGATGCGTACAGATACGCAGTATTTT.

Details on this clonotype: A clone one base away is much larger, so this may be a read error. The J gene is TRBJ2-3, the V gene TRBV29-1; 8 nucleotides match TRBD1. Per the germline V gene, CDR1 is SQVTM and CDR2 is ANQGSEA. The CDR3 sequence is 13 residues long. The CDR3, as DNA: TGCGGCGTTGTTCGCGGGACAGGTGATACGCAGTATTTT. Its protein product is CGVVRGTGDTQYF.

This chain links TRBV18 with TRBJ2-3; 10 bases map to TRBD2. In germline, CDR1 is KGHSH, CDR2 LQKENI. This CDR3 is 16 amino acids long. J gave up 2 bases and V 2 bases, and 4 bases lay outside the gene matches. In nucleotides, the CDR3 is TGTGCCAGCTCACCAAGGAGCGGGGGGGCCACAGATACGCAGTATTTT. Residues: CASSPRSGGATDTQYF.

The J gene is TRBJ1-1, the V gene TRBV20-1, with D possibly being TRBD1 (5 bases). The CDR3 runs 13 residues. The V end lost 5 bases, the J end lost 1 base, and 11 bases lay between the germline ends. CDR1 and CDR2 (germline): DFQATT, SNEGSKA (reference sequence). The CDR3 DNA reads TGCAGTGCTGGCCTGGGGCCGAACACTGAAGCTTTCTTT. Residues: CSAGLGPNTEAFF.

The sample holds many counts of this clonotype. The V and J genes are TRBV19 and TRBJ2-7; tentatively, D is TRBD1 (5 bases). Per germline, CDR1 LNHDA and CDR2 SQIVND (reference sequence). The CDR3 runs 14 residues. Trimming took off 5 bases at V and 3 bases at J, with 14 bases between the two ends. CDR3 DNA sequence: TGTGCCAGTAGTCAGGACATTGGCCTCTACGAGCAGTACTTC. The encoded protein is CASSQDIGLYEQYF. Filled out from reference TRBV19 and TRBJ2-7, the complete variable domain reads DGGITQSPKYLFRKEGQNVTLSCEQNLNHDAMYWYRQDPGQGLRLIYYSQIVNDFQKGDIAEGYSVSREKKESFPLTVTSAQKNPTAFYLCASSQDIGLYEQYFGPGTRLTVT.

At least ten counts were recorded for this clonotype. J is TRBJ2-7 and V is TRBV18; 7 bases agree with TRBD2. The germline V gene encodes CDR1 KGHSH and CDR2 LQKENI. CDR3 size: 15 residues. J was trimmed by 7 bases and V by 4 bases; bases with no gene match: 13. The CDR3 DNA sequence: TGTGCCAGCTCACTCCCCCCCACCGGGGGGAGAGAGCAGTACTTC. It specifies CASSLPPTGGREQYF. The whole variable domain, remainder taken from reference TRBV18 and TRBJ2-7, is NAGVMQNPRHLVRRRGQEARLRCSPMKGHSHVYWYRQLPEEGLKFMVYLQKENIIDESGMPKERFSAEFPKEGPSILRIQQVVRGDSAAYFCASSLPPTGGREQYFGPGTRLTVT.

The chain carries TRBV5-1 and TRBJ2-2; D gene ambiguous. There are 14 residues in the CDR3. The germline CDR1 and CDR2 sequences are SGHRS and YFSETQ. V lost 3 bases and J 2 bases, leaving 8 bases between the germline ends. CDR3: CASSSSFNTGELFF. CDR3 in DNA: TGCGCCAGCAGCTCCTCGTTCAACACCGGGGAGCTGTTTTTT.

This clonotype came up a few times. This chain uses TRBV20-1 with TRBJ2-6; TRBD1 agrees at 9 bases. There are 16 residues in the CDR3. Losses at the gene ends were 4 bases for V and 0 bases for J; bases not matched to a gene: 4. CDR1 and CDR2 from the germline V gene are DFQATT and SNEGSKA (reference sequence). CDR3 nucleotides: TGCAGTGCTACGGACAGGGGACTCTCTGGGGCCAACGTCCTGACTTTC. It translates to CSATDRGLSGANVLTF.

V usage is TRBV2 and J usage is TRBJ1-3; TRBD1 is a possible D gene (6 bases). Trimming cost V 4 bases and J 1 base, with 11 bases left between them. Germline lookup yields CDR1 SNHLY and CDR2 FYNNEI. The CDR3 totals 15 residues. CDR3 nucleotides: TGTGCCAGCAGTGCGAGAGGGGGGTCTGGAAACACCATATATTTT. As protein: CASSARGGSGNTIYF.

This clonotype has ten or more counts. This chain joins TRBV30 and TRBJ1-1; a weak D match, TRBD1 (5 bases). The CDR3 is 13 amino acids. Germline CDR1 GTSNPN, CDR2 SVGIG (reference sequence). Between the trimmed V and J ends, which lost 1 base and 2 bases, there was a span of 8 bases. CDR3 sequence (DNA): TGTGCCTGGAGTGCAGGGATTAACACTGAAGCTTTCTTT. Its translation is CAWSAGINTEAFF.

In its sample, this clonotype was seen many times. This chain uses TRBV2 with TRBJ2-1; 12 nucleotides agree with TRBD2. Trimming took 4 bases from V and 4 from J; bases not matched to a gene: 2. The CDR3 has 15 residues. Germline values: CDR1 SNHLY, CDR2 FYNNEI. The CDR3 region is CASSVTSGSYNEQFF. In DNA form, the CDR3 reads TGTGCCAGCAGTGTGACTAGCGGGAGTTACAATGAGCAGTTCTTC.

This clonotype was seen just once. Germline and junction disagree at one end, which may indicate a read error. V gene TRBV5-6 combines with J gene TRBJ2-1, with 8 positions matching TRBD1. Germline V gene data show CDR1 as SGHDT and CDR2 as YYEEEE. This CDR3 region has 15 residues. This chain's CDR3 is CASSLARGPHNGQFF. CDR3 in DNA: TGTGCCAGCAGCTTGGCCAGGGGGCCCCACAATGGGCAGTTCTTC.

A few counts support this clonotype. This sequence joins TRBV27 and TRBJ2-3; D not resolved. The germline gives CDR1 MNHEY, CDR2 SMNVEV (reference sequence). The V end was cut by 5 bases, the J end by 2 bases, with 8 bases between. This CDR3 contains 13 residues. This CDR3 is CASSPADTDTQYF. CDR3 coding DNA: TGTGCCAGCAGTCCTGCGGACACAGATACGCAGTATTTT.

The sample holds a few counts of this clonotype. Relative to the germline gene, one junction end is altered; a read error may explain this. The CDR3 bases are TGTGCCAGCAGTGAATATCAGCCCCGGCATTTT. This translates into CASSEYQPRHF. The V gene is TRBV6-1, the J gene TRBJ1-5, with D hard to call. The CDR3 length is 11 residues. Germline V gene data show CDR1 as MNHNS and CDR2 as SASEGT.

Ten or more counts support this clonotype. The chain combines TRBV18 with TRBJ1-5; D not certain. Germline V gives CDR1 KGHSH, CDR2 LQKENI. The CDR3 loop spans 13 amino acids. Trimming removed 6 bases from V and 0 bases from J, with 6 bases in between. CDR3 coding DNA: TGTGCCAGCTCGACGGGTAGCAATCAGCCCCAGCATTTT. Residues: CASSTGSNQPQHF.

This clonotype was observed many times. The chain has TRBV28 and TRBJ2-3; no firm D call. The CDR3 extends over 14 amino acids. The V end was cut by 5 bases, the J end by 3 bases, with 12 bases between. CDR1 is MDHEN, CDR2 SYDVKM, per germline. CDR3 sequence reads: CASSDGPVTDTQYF. The DNA for the CDR3 is TGTGCCAGCAGTGACGGACCGGTAACAGATACGCAGTATTTT.

The rearrangement links TRBV27 to TRBJ2-1; 12 bases match TRBD2. CDR3 length: 21 residues. The germline V gene encodes CDR1 MNHEY and CDR2 SMNVEV (reference sequence). Germline trimming cut 6 bases from V and 5 bases from J; bases unmatched to any gene: 23. Written as DNA, the CDR3 is TGTGCCAGCAGAAAATTACTAACACTAGCGGGAGGTCGGGAAACGCACAATGAGCAGTTCTTC. Amino acid sequence: CASRKLLTLAGGRETHNEQFF.

This clonotype was recorded at least ten times. This chain links TRBV3-1 with TRBJ2-1; 8 nucleotides line up with TRBD2. J gave up 8 bases and V 3 bases, and 12 bases lay outside the gene matches. Germline V gene data show CDR1 as LGHDT and CDR2 as YNNKEL (reference sequence). The length of the CDR3 is 16 residues. CDR3 nucleotide sequence: TGTGCCAGCAGCCAGGAACCGGGACTAGTTAAGGATGAGCAGTTCTTC. Translated, it gives CASSQEPGLVKDEQFF.

The chain links TRBV12-3 or TRBV12-4 to TRBJ1-6, with 11 bases aligning to TRBD1. V dropped 5 bases and J dropped 9; count of bases not matched to a gene: 6. This CDR3 contains 15 residues. CDR3 loop: CASSPWTGGSSPLHF. The CDR3 DNA reads as TGTGCCAGCAGTCCGTGGACAGGGGGCAGTTCACCCCTCCACTTT.

This clonotype occurred a few times. The chain recombines TRBV5-4 with TRBJ2-3, with 7 bases that match TRBD1. Germline-derived CDR1 and CDR2 are SGHNT and YYREEE (reference sequence). The CDR3 is 15 residues long. Trimming cost V 4 bases and J 0 bases; bases outside gene matches: 5. DNA of the CDR3: TGTGCCAGCAGCCCGGACAGGCCTAGCACAGATACGCAGTATTTT. This codes for CASSPDRPSTDTQYF.

This clonotype was seen more than once but under ten times. The CDR3 loop reads CASSPDRVSANNQPQHF. CDR3 nucleotides: TGTGCCAGTAGTCCGGACAGGGTGTCGGCAAACAATCAGCCCCAGCATTTT. This chain connects TRBV19 to TRBJ1-5, with TRBD1 matching 8 bases. The germline V gene encodes CDR1 LNHDA and CDR2 SQIVND (reference sequence). V gave up 5 bases and J gave up 3 bases; unmatched junction bases: 12. CDR3 length: 17 residues. The full variable domain, rest sourced from reference TRBV19 and TRBJ1-5, is DGGITQSPKYLFRKEGQNVTLSCEQNLNHDAMYWYRQDPGQGLRLIYYSQIVNDFQKGDIAEGYSVSREKKESFPLTVTSAQKNPTAFYLCASSPDRVSANNQPQHFGDGTRLSIL.